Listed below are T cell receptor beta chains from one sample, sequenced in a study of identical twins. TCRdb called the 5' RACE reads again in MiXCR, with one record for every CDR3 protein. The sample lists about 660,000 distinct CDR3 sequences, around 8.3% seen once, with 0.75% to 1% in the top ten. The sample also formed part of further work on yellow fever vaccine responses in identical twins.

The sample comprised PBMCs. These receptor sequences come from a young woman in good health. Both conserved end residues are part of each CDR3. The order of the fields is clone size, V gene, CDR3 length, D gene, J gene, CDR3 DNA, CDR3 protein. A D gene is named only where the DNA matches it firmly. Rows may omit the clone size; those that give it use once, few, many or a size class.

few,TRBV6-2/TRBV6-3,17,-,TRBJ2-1,TGTGCCAGCAGGCGAGCCCCCAAGCTGGGCTCCTACAATGAGCAGTTCTTC,CASRRAPKLGSYNEQFF
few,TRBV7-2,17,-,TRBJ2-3,TGTGCCAGCAGCATAAGTAGGGGGGGGTTTAGCACAGATACGCAGTATTTT,CASSISRGGFSTDTQYF
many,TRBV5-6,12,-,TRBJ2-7,TGTGCCAGCAGCAACACAGCCTACGAGCAGTACTTC,CASSNTAYEQYF
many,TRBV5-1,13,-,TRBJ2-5,TGTGCCAGCAGCAGTCGGGGACAAGAGACCCAGTACTTC,CASSSRGQETQYF
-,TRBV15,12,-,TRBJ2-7,TGTGCCACCAGCAGAGATAGTCGGGAGCAGTACTTC,CATSRDSREQYF
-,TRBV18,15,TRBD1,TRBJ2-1,TGTGCCAGTGCCCGGACAGGGGGCGCGGGTCATGAGCAGTTCTTC,CASARTGGAGHEQFF
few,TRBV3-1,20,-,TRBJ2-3,TGTGCCAGCAGCCAAGAAAGGGCAAGGTGGCAGCCTAAGAGCACAGATACGCAGTATTTT,CASSQERARWQPKSTDTQYF
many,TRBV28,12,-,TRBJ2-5,TGTGCCAGCAGCCGACGTCAAGAGACCCAGTACTTC,CASSRRQETQYF
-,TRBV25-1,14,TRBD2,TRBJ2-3,TGTGCGACCTCACGGGAGGGGTTCGCAGATACGCAGTATTTT,CATSREGFADTQYF
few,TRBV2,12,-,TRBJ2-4,TGTGCCAGCAGTGGCTGGGGGAACATTCAGTACTTC,CASSGWGNIQYF
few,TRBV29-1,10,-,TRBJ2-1,TGCAGCGTGATTAGCAATGAGCAGTTCTTC,CSVISNEQFF
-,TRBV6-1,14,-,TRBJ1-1,TGTGCCAGCAGTGACCGGGACCGACGGGCAGAAGCTTTCTTT,CASSDRDRRAEAFF
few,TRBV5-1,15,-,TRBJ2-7,TGCGCCAGCAGCTTGGGCCCAGCCGTGGGCTCCGAGCAGTACTTC,CASSLGPAVGSEQYF
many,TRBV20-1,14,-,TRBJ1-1,TGCAGTGCGCGGTCACAGGTCTGGAACACTGAAGCTTTCTTT,CSARSQVWNTEAFF
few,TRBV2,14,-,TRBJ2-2,TGTGCCAGCAGTGAAGTTTGGGGGGTCGGGGAGCTGTTTTTT,CASSEVWGVGELFF
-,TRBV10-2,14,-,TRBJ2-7,TGCGCCAGCATACACGGATTCCCCTCCTACGAGCAGTACTTC,CASIHGFPSYEQYF
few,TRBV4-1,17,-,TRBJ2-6,TGCGCCAGCAGCCATGAAAGACTAACCACTGGGGCCAACGTCCTGACTTTC,CASSHERLTTGANVLTF
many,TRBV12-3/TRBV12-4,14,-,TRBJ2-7,TGTGCCAGCAGTCCCCTCAGGGGACCCTACGAGCAGTACTTC,CASSPLRGPYEQYF
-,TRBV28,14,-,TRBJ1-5,TGTGCCAGCAGTTTCAGGGGAACAAATCAGCCCCAGCATTTT,CASSFRGTNQPQHF
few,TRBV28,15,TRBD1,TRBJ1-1,TGTGCCAGCAGCCCCACAGGGGGCGTGGGCACTGAAGCTTTCTTT,CASSPTGGVGTEAFF
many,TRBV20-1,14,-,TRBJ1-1,TGCAGTGCTAGAGAGGATCGGGAGAACACTGAAGCTTTCTTT,CSAREDRENTEAFF
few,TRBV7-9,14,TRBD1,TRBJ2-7,TGTGCCAGCAGCACCGGGACAGGGGTCCGCGAGCAGTACTTC,CASSTGTGVREQYF
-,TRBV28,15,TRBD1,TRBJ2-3,TGTGCCAGCGGAGACAGGGCAGGGGTTTCAGATACGCAGTATTTT,CASGDRAGVSDTQYF
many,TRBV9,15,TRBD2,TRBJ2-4,TGTGCCAGCAGCCTCGGGGGGGCGGTCAAAAACATTCAGTACTTC,CASSLGGAVKNIQYF
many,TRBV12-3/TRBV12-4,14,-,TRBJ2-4,TGTGCCAGCACCCCGGGCAGGGGCAAAAACATTCAGTACTTC,CASTPGRGKNIQYF
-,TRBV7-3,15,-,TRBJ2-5,TGTGCCAGCAGCTTCACCGGGACCCCCGACGCGACCCAGTACTTC,CASSFTGTPDATQYF
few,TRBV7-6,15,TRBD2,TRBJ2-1,TGTGCCAGCAGTACAGGACTAGCGGGGGACAATGAGCAGTTCTTC,CASSTGLAGDNEQFF
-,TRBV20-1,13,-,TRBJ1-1,TGCAGTGCTAGAGATCTCAGGACCACTGAAGCTTTCTTT,CSARDLRTTEAFF
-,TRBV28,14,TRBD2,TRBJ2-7,TGTGCCAGCAGTTCCGGGGGGACTGACCACGAGCAGTACTTC,CASSSGGTDHEQYF
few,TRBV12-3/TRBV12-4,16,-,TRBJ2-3,TGTGCCAGCAGTTACCAATCCCTTCGACCGTCAGATACGCAGTATTTT,CASSYQSLRPSDTQYF
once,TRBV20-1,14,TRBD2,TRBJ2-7,TGCAGTGCCAAACTAGCGGCTGGTTCCTACGAGCAGTACTTC,CSAKLAAGSYEQYF
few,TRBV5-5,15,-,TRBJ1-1,TGTGCCAGCAGCTCCATATCCACAGCGAACACTGAAGCTTTCTTT,CASSSISTANTEAFF
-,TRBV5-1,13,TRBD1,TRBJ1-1,TGCGCCAGCAGGGATGGCAGGGGGGCTGAAGCTTTCTTT,CASRDGRGAEAFF
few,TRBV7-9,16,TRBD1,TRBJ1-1,TGTGCCAGCAGCTCCGGGGACAGATATTCGAACACTGAAGCTTTCTTT,CASSSGDRYSNTEAFF
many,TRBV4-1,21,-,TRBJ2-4,TGCGCCAGCAGCCAAGAAGTGAAGTGGAGGGTAGATCCCCTTGCCAAAAACATTCAGTACTTC,CASSQEVKWRVDPLAKNIQYF
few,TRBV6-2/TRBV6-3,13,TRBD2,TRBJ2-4,TGTGCCAGCAGCCGGGAGGCCCCCAGCATTCAGTACTTC,CASSREAPSIQYF
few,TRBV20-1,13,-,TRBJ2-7,TGCAGTGCTAGGATCACAGAGTCAGGGGAGCAGTACTTC,CSARITESGEQYF
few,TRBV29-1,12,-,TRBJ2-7,TGCAGCGTTTGGACTTCGAACTACGAGCAGTACTTC,CSVWTSNYEQYF
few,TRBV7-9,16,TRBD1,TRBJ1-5,TGTGCCAGCAGCTTACATACAGGGGCAAGCAATCAGCCCCAGCATTTT,CASSLHTGASNQPQHF
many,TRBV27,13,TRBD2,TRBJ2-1,TGTGCCAGCAGTTCTCGCGGGAGGGGTGAGCAGTTCTTC,CASSSRGRGEQFF
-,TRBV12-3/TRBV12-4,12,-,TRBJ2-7,TGTGCCAGCAGCCTCAAAGCCTACGAGCAGTACTTC,CASSLKAYEQYF
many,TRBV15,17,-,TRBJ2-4,TGTGCCACCAGCAGAGTCGTTGGGGTTATGGCCAAAAACATTCAGTACTTC,CATSRVVGVMAKNIQYF
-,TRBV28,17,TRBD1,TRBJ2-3,TGTGCCAGCAGCCAGGGTAACCGGGACAGGGTCACAGATACGCAGTATTTT,CASSQGNRDRVTDTQYF
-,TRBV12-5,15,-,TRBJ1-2,TGTGCTAGTGGCCCCTCGGGGGCAGTCCGGTATGGCTACACCTTC,CASGPSGAVRYGYTF
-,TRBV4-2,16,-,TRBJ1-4,TGTGCCAGCAGCCAGGAAACAGCTAACGCTAATGAAAAACTGTTTTTT,CASSQETANANEKLFF
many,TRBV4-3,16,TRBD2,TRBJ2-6,TGCGCCAGCAGCCCGACTAGCGGCTCTGGGGCCAACGTCCTGACTTTC,CASSPTSGSGANVLTF
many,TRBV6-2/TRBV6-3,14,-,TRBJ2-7,TGTGCCAGCTGTCGACCAGGGGACTTTCGGGAGCAGTACTTC,CASCRPGDFREQYF
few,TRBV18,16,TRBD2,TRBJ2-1,TGTGCCAGCTCACCCCTAGCGGGAGAAGGATTCTATGAGCAGTTCTTC,CASSPLAGEGFYEQFF
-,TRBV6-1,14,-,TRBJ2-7,TGTGCCAGCACTCTGTTCGACAGGTCCTACGAGCAGTACTTC,CASTLFDRSYEQYF
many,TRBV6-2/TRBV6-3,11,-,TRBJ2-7,TGTGCCAGCAGTTACTCCAGCGAGCAGTACTTC,CASSYSSEQYF
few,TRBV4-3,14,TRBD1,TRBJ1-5,TGCGCCAGCAGCCAGGACAGGGTTGGTCAGCCCCAGCATTTT,CASSQDRVGQPQHF
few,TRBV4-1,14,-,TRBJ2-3,TGCGCCAGCAGCCAAGCGAGAAGCCCAGATACGCAGTATTTT,CASSQARSPDTQYF
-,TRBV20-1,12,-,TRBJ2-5,TGCAGTGCTAGGGCGAGGGGAGAGACCCAGTACTTC,CSARARGETQYF